The T cell receptor (beta chain) under discussion was sequenced for a study of metastatic and nonmetastatic thyroid tumors (dated by TCRdb to about 2020). Regarding the complete study: Repertoires from peripheral blood and from tumor or nodule tissue samples of malignant and benign thyroid patients were compared.

Receptor amplification or capture employed PCR. This sample was sequenced with an Illumina HiSeq 4000. High-throughput sequencing was used to profile the CDR3 region of the TCR beta-chain in every patient. The paper's processing steps were these. A classifier to discriminate distant-metastatic papillary thyroid cancer patients was built from CDR3 differences across clinicopathological groups. Repertoire diversity was assessed with the Shannon index, and tumor-blood repertoire similarity with the Morisita-Horn index. TCRdb trimmed public reads at Q25 via fastp, called clones via MiXCR and kept in-frame beta chains. The V and J calls were determined by TCRdb, not by the authors. For this sample there are tens of thousands of clones; 25% to 35% appear just once. 6% to 8.5% of the sample is held by the ten biggest clonotypes. Trimming accounts for 7 bases at V and 3 bases at J, while the number of junction bases matched to no gene is 16. The germline V gene (reference sequence) gives CDR1 as DFQATT and CDR2 as SNEGSKA. The CDR3 starts with the cysteine, ends with the phenylalanine, and has 17 residues. Just the 51-base CDR3 DNA is kept, in frame starting at base 1.

Notes on this clone: No antigen is known for it. No base quality information exists; no much larger clone differs at one position.

None of the patients had been given any treatment before thyroid surgery. Using T-cell receptor beta sequencing, the study looked back at clinical samples from patients collected from about 2012 to 2018. The research as a whole found: TCR beta diversity was reported as significantly higher in malignant tumors than in benign nodules, in both blood and tumor samples.

The TCR was taken from a female donor with papillary thyroid cancer or a benign thyroid nodule (not recorded which). Some clones in this sample may be carry-over from other donors' samples. The sample taken for sequencing was blood. The sequence joins TRBV20-1 to TRBJ2-2; TRBD1 agrees with 8 junctional bases. The sequence in DNA is TGCAGTGGTGGCCGGACAGGGTATAGCGGAGACACCGGGGAGCTGTTTTTT. Translation gives CSGGRTGYSGDTGELFF.